This TCR beta chain emerged from a study of regulatory T cells in long-lasting Graves disease. TCR beta libraries were built with iRepertoire HTBI primers and Arm-PCR of CDR3 regions. TCRdb re-derived calls from the multiplex PCR reads in MiXCR, one entry per CDR3 protein. The repertoire has 500,000 or so distinct CDR3 sequences, around 15% of them found once; the top ten carry roughly 25%. Losses at the gene ends were 5 bases for V and 8 bases for J; bases not matched to a gene: 14. Germline V CDR1 and CDR2: LGHNT, FRNRAP. CDR3 length equals 16 residues. Stated time point: newly diagnosed GD, antithyroid drugs for less than 3 months. Making the TCR library involved RNA that had been extracted from PBMCs. A further study also used this sample, focusing on T cells in Graves' hyperthyroidism and ophthalmopathy.

The chain is built from TRBV12-5 and TRBJ2-3, with TRBD1 matching over 9 bases. The sequences come from peripheral blood mononuclear cells (PBMCs), collected at new diagnosis, from a patient treated with antithyroid drugs. This TCR came from a woman aged 35-65 years with Graves disease. The DNA for the CDR3 is TGTGCTAGTGGTGTGGGGACAGGGATTCATGCAGGTACGCAGTATTTT. It encodes CASGVGTGIHAGTQYF.